This TCR beta chain originates from a study of blood T cell repertoires in COVID-19. Sequencing was performed with immunoSEQ multiplex PCR; in TCRdb, only in-frame clones are kept and a portion is missing. There are tens of thousands of clones in the sample; approximately 90% occur only once, and approximately 2.9% lies in the top ten. V was pared by 6 bases and J by 13 bases, with 19 bases between. The CDR3 spans 14 residues. The germline V gene encodes CDR1 SEHNR and CDR2 FQNEAQ (reference sequence). This clone was recorded once. V is TRBV7-9 and J is TRBJ1-6; a weak D match, TRBD1 (6 bases). Sequenced material: peripheral blood. This clonotype was sampled from a woman aged 50 to 60 with active or convalescent COVID-19. Here the CDR3 DNA reads TGTGCCAGCAGGGCAGGGGTGGGTAACCACCCCCTCCACTTT. It yields the protein CASRAGVGNHPLHF.